This T cell receptor beta chain was sequenced in a study of cytomegalovirus exposure and HLA in healthy donors. The donors, nominally healthy at sampling, likely had unrecorded immune exposures. Primers for the PCR totalled 60 Vbeta and 13 Jbeta. Using immunoSEQ multiplex PCR, the repertoire was profiled, and TCRdb retains in-frame clones only, with some absent. The data show approximately 140,000 clones, roughly 80% seen once. The sample consisted of PBMCs. This sequence was found in a woman aged 60-75 years in good health and CMV-seronegative.

The CDR3 region has the DNA TGTGCCAGCAGCCTATTCGCTACAGGGCTAAGCACAGATACGCAGTATTTT. Protein: CASSLFATGLSTDTQYF. The chain employs TRBV5-6 and TRBJ2-3; D might be TRBD1 (6 bases). Trimming removed 4 bases at V and 0 bases at J, with 18 bases between. From germline, CDR1 is SGHDT and CDR2 YYEEEE. This CDR3 has 17 residues.